Listed below are T cell receptor beta chains from one sample, sequenced in a study of T cells in tumors after PD-1 blockade. The table came from immunoSEQ multiplex PCR; TCRdb's copy has only in-frame clones and leaves some out. Altogether tens of thousands of clones are present, around 80% being singletons, with the ten largest covering 13%. The sample here was PBMCs, taken before anti-PD-1 treatment. The source of these receptors is a human donor with basal cell carcinoma. Each CDR3 is given with its conserved first and last residue. Fields, in order: V gene, clone size, J gene, D gene, CDR3 protein, CDR3 DNA. D genes are given only for firm matches. Where a row states a size, it is once, few, many or the class of an expanded clone; other rows omit it.

TRBV30,NA,TRBJ1-2,NA,CAWTHSAGSNYGYTF,TGTGCCTGGACTCATTCGGCAGGGTCGAACTATGGCTACACCTTC
TRBV6-5,NA,TRBJ1-1,NA,CASSSIDPGKGEAFF,TGTGCCAGCAGTTCGATAGATCCAGGGAAGGGGGAAGCTTTCTTT
TRBV19,NA,TRBJ1-1,TRBD1,CASSTSFVRGRTEAFF,TGTGCCAGTAGTACCTCTTTCGTCAGGGGGCGGACTGAAGCTTTCTTT
TRBV19,NA,TRBJ2-2,NA,CASSSRGPNTGELFF,TGTGCCAGCAGTAGTAGGGGCCCGAACACCGGGGAGCTGTTTTTT
TRBV29-1,few,TRBJ2-6,NA,CSALLRPYSGANVLTF,TGCAGCGCCCTATTAAGGCCGTACTCTGGGGCCAACGTCCTGACTTTC
TRBV19,NA,TRBJ1-6,TRBD1,CASRRTGGNSPLHF,TGTGCCAGTAGAAGGACAGGGGGTAATTCACCCCTCCACTTT
TRBV4-2,NA,TRBJ2-6,NA,CASSQDFRLDRSTKYSGANVLTF,TGTGCCAGCAGCCAAGACTTTCGGCTCGACAGATCTACAAAATACTCTGGGGCCAACGTCCTGACTTTC
TRBV5-1,NA,TRBJ1-4,NA,CASSIREGGSEKLFF,TGCGCCAGCAGTATCAGGGAAGGTGGAAGTGAAAAACTGTTTTTT
TRBV7-9,NA,TRBJ2-2,NA,CASSLSPGFRSTTTGELFF,TGTGCCAGCAGCTTATCTCCAGGGTTTCGATCTACCACCACCGGGGAGCTGTTTTTT
TRBV7-8,NA,TRBJ2-1,NA,CASSSGAGRDSYNEQFF,TGTGCCAGCAGCTCGGGGGCGGGGAGGGACTCCTACAATGAGCAGTTCTTC
TRBV9,NA,TRBJ2-1,TRBD2,CASSVAGGGAPNEQFF,TGTGCCAGCAGCGTAGCTGGCGGGGGGGCCCCCAATGAGCAGTTCTTC
TRBV10-3,NA,TRBJ2-7,NA,CAISGEPAEQYF,TGTGCCATCAGTGGGGAACCCGCCGAGCAGTACTTC
TRBV9,few,TRBJ1-5,NA,CASSVGGSGQPQHF,TGTGCCAGCAGCGTAGGGGGATCTGGGCAGCCCCAGCATTTT
TRBV6-4,NA,TRBJ1-1,NA,CAPGTEAFF,TGTGCCCCCGGGACTGAAGCTTTCTTT
TRBV5-1,once,TRBJ2-7,NA,CASSLGYEQYF,TGCGCCAGCAGCTTGGGTTACGAGCAGTACTTC
TRBV5-4,NA,TRBJ2-1,TRBD2,CASSLGRLADYNEQFF,TGTGCCAGCAGCTTGGGGCGACTAGCGGACTACAATGAGCAGTTCTTC
TRBV7-9,NA,TRBJ2-3,TRBD2,CASSLSTAGGTTDTQYF,TGTGCCAGCAGCTTAAGCACAGCGGGGGGAACCACAGATACGCAGTATTTT
TRBV7-9,once,TRBJ1-6,NA,CASSLGNPGSPLHF,TGTGCCAGCAGCTTAGGGAATCCCGGTTCACCCCTCCACTTT
TRBV7-7,NA,TRBJ2-7,NA,CASSRGQESSYEQYF,TGTGCTAGCAGCCGCGGGCAGGAAAGCTCCTACGAGCAGTACTTC
TRBV9,few,TRBJ1-1,TRBD1,CASSGETGVTEAFF,TGTGCCAGCAGCGGTGAGACAGGGGTCACTGAAGCTTTCTTT
TRBV10-2,few,TRBJ2-3,TRBD2,CASSETWTGGTQYF,TGCGCCAGCAGTGAGACCTGGACGGGAGGTACGCAGTATTTT
TRBV15,NA,TRBJ2-1,NA,CATSRDQAGYNEQFF,TGTGCCACCAGCAGAGATCAAGCAGGATACAATGAGCAGTTCTTC
TRBV5-1,few,TRBJ1-2,NA,CASSLQPTSFGYTF,TGCGCCAGCAGCTTGCAACCGACCAGCTTCGGCTACACCTTC
TRBV9,once,TRBJ2-3,NA,CASSVTPGDTQYF,TGTGCCAGCAGCGTAACCCCGGGGGATACGCAGTATTTT
TRBV7-8,NA,TRBJ2-2,TRBD1,CASSQGQATLSFTGELFF,TGTGCCAGCAGCCAGGGACAGGCCACTCTAAGTTTCACCGGGGAGCTGTTTTTT
TRBV19,NA,TRBJ1-2,NA,CASSVQDNYGYTF,TGTGCCAGTAGTGTACAGGATAACTATGGCTACACCTTC
TRBV5-6,NA,TRBJ1-2,TRBD1,CASSLGGTGPLYGYTF,TGTGCCAGCAGCTTGGGAGGGACAGGGCCCCTCTATGGCTACACCTTC
TRBV10-2,NA,TRBJ1-6,NA,CASSPAGGSPLHF,TGCGCCAGCAGCCCGGCTGGGGGCTCACCCCTCCACTTT
TRBV14,NA,TRBJ1-3,TRBD1,CASSLHRGRAAGNTIYF,TGTGCCAGCAGCCTTCACAGGGGGCGCGCGGCTGGAAACACCATATATTTT
TRBV9,NA,TRBJ2-6,TRBD1,CASSVGTGLSGANVLTF,TGTGCCAGCAGCGTCGGGACAGGACTCTCTGGGGCCAACGTCCTGACTTTC
TRBV9,NA,TRBJ1-3,NA,CASSVEWYSRNTIYF,TGTGCCAGCAGCGTAGAGTGGTATTCGCGAAACACCATATATTTT
TRBV18,NA,TRBJ1-1,NA,CASSLRTEGTEAFF,TGTGCCAGCTCACTCCGGACGGAGGGGACTGAAGCTTTCTTT
TRBV11-3,NA,TRBJ2-3,NA,CASSLGAESTDTQYF,TGTGCCAGCAGCCTTGGGGCGGAGAGCACAGATACGCAGTATTTT
TRBV7-9,NA,TRBJ2-3,NA,CASSLPQNTQYF,TGTGCCAGCAGCTTACCCCAGAATACGCAGTATTTT
TRBV24-1,NA,TRBJ1-5,TRBD1,CATSDFGGTGYQPQHF,TGTGCCACCAGTGATTTTGGAGGGACAGGGTATCAGCCCCAGCATTTT
TRBV27,NA,TRBJ2-5,TRBD2,CASRRGRETQYF,TGTGCCAGCAGGCGGGGGAGGGAGACCCAGTACTTC
TRBV30,NA,TRBJ1-1,NA,CAWSVPVLNTEAFF,TGTGCCTGGAGTGTACCAGTTCTGAACACTGAAGCTTTCTTT
TRBV10-1,NA,TRBJ2-5,NA,CASSTGAGETQYF,TGCGCCAGCAGTACAGGGGCGGGGGAGACCCAGTACTTC
TRBV10-2,NA,TRBJ1-5,NA,CASSAHRLNQPQHF,TGCGCCAGCAGCGCTCACAGGCTCAATCAGCCCCAGCATTTT
TRBV10-3,NA,TRBJ2-7,NA,CAIREVYEQYF,TGTGCCATCAGGGAGGTCTACGAGCAGTACTTC
TRBV18,once,TRBJ2-3,NA,CASSTTGSSTDTQYF,TGTGCCAGCTCAACGACAGGTTCTAGCACAGATACGCAGTATTTT
TRBV4-1,NA,TRBJ1-4,NA,CASSQETGQHSINEKLFF,TGCGCCAGCAGCCAAGAGACGGGGCAGCATAGTATTAATGAAAAACTGTTTTTT
TRBV24-1,NA,TRBJ2-7,NA,CATSDFEPGFVYEQYF,TGTGCCACCAGTGATTTCGAACCGGGGTTCGTCTACGAGCAGTACTTC
TRBV30,NA,TRBJ2-7,NA,CAWSPAGGFYEQYF,TGTGCCTGGAGTCCCGCTGGAGGGTTTTACGAGCAGTACTTC
TRBV5-1,NA,TRBJ1-1,NA,CASSQGWAEAFF,TGCGCCAGCAGCCAGGGGTGGGCTGAAGCTTTCTTT
TRBV5-1,NA,TRBJ1-2,NA,CASSLGPGGSYGYTF,TGCGCCAGCAGCCTTGGTCCGGGGGGATCCTATGGCTACACCTTC
TRBV3-1/TRBV3-2,NA,TRBJ2-5,NA,CASSQDKGPQETQYF,TGTGCCAGCAGCCAAGATAAGGGACCTCAAGAGACCCAGTACTTC
TRBV7-9,few,TRBJ1-2,NA,CASREGGFNYGYTF,TGTGCCAGCAGGGAGGGGGGGTTTAACTATGGCTACACCTTC
TRBV5-5,few,TRBJ2-7,TRBD2,CASSLDGGGAYEQYF,TGTGCCAGCAGCTTGGATGGCGGGGGGGCCTACGAGCAGTACTTC
TRBV6-5,few,TRBJ1-1,NA,CASSYEGVRTEAFF,TGTGCCAGCAGTTACGAAGGGGTGCGTACTGAAGCTTTCTTT
TRBV21-1,NA,TRBJ1-2,NA,CASSKVFAGHYGYTF,TGTGCCAGCAGCAAAGTATTCGCAGGGCACTATGGCTACACCTTC
TRBV5-1,few,TRBJ1-1,NA,CASSQGNLEAFF,TGCGCCAGCAGCCAGGGGAACCTTGAAGCTTTCTTT
TRBV5-6,NA,TRBJ1-2,NA,CASSYGQNYGYTF,TGTGCCAGCAGCTACGGACAGAACTATGGCTACACCTTC